A single sample gave rise to the 20 T cell receptor beta chains below, sequenced in a study of immune heterogeneity within non-small cell lung tumors. With 32 V and 13 J primers, multiplex PCR amplified the TCR beta CDR3. TCRdb fed the multiplex PCR reads into MiXCR, producing one record per CDR3 protein. Among fewer than 3,000 distinct CDR3 sequences, under 15% were seen once, and the ten largest hold 20% to 25%. Template material for each sample was 550 to 750 ng of bulk tumor genomic DNA. Widely spaced biopsies, several per primary tumor, were obtained at surgery. Each patient presented with untreated, newly diagnosed non-small cell lung cancer and received curative surgery. Sequencing input: lung tumor tissue. Receptors originate from a female donor with non-small cell lung cancer.

In its sample, this clonotype ranks as medium-sized. The V call is TRBV18, the J call TRBJ1-5, with D hard to call. The V end lost 2 bases, the J end lost 5 bases, and 13 bases lay between the germline ends. Germline V lookup: CDR1 KGHSH, CDR2 LQKENI. CDR3 size: 15 residues. The CDR3 protein is CASSPGIGIDQPQHF. The CDR3 coding sequence is TGTGCCAGCTCACCAGGTATTGGGATTGATCAGCCCCAGCATTTT. Filled out from reference TRBV18 and TRBJ1-5, the complete variable domain reads NAGVMQNPRHLVRRRGQEARLRCSPMKGHSHVYWYRQLPEEGLKFMVYLQKENIIDESGMPKERFSAEFPKEGPSILRIQQVVRGDSAAYFCASSPGIGIDQPQHFGDGTRLSIL.

This clonotype is medium-sized (0.01 to 0.1%). The rearrangement uses TRBV24-1 and TRBJ2-2; possibly TRBD2 for D (5 bases). The V gene's germline CDR1 is KGHDR and CDR2 SFDVKD. The CDR3 is made up of 15 amino acids. Trimming removed 3 bases from V and 6 bases from J, with 13 bases in between. The CDR3 spells CATSDRYSSPGELFF. As DNA, the CDR3 is TGTGCCACCAGTGATCGATACTCTAGCCCCGGGGAGCTGTTTTTT.

By sample fraction, this clonotype is medium-sized (0.01 to 0.1%). The chain joins TRBV7-2 to TRBJ1-6, with D possibly being TRBD1 (6 bases). Germline-derived CDR1 and CDR2 are SGHTA and FQGNSA. The V gene lost 7 bases and the J gene lost 8 bases, with 15 bases spanning the gap. CDR3 length: 14 amino acids. The CDR3 protein is CASTGGGRDSPLHF. The CDR3 DNA is TGTGCCAGCACTGGGGGGGGGCGCGATTCACCCCTCCACTTT.

This clonotype is medium-sized by share. The rearrangement uses TRBV15 and TRBJ2-2; no reliable D call. CDR1 and CDR2 (germline): LNHNV, YYDKDF (reference sequence). The V gene lost 7 bases and the J gene lost 7 bases, with 7 bases spanning the gap. This CDR3 spans 11 amino acids. The CDR3 protein is CATMVGGELFF. In DNA form, the CDR3 reads TGTGCCACCATGGTTGGCGGGGAGCTGTTTTTT.

The table lists this clonotype with many counts. The rearrangement links TRBV5-6 to TRBJ2-1; 9 bases line up with TRBD2. The junction had 4 bases not matched to a gene; V was cut back by 0 bases and J by 3 bases. In germline, CDR1 is SGHDT, CDR2 YYEEEE. CDR3 size: 16 residues. The CDR3, as DNA: TGTGCCAGCAGCTTGGGCGGGGGGGCCCACTACAATGAGCAGTTCTTC. Its translation is CASSLGGGAHYNEQFF.

This clonotype is medium-sized. CDR3 sequence reads: CARQGKGTDTQYF. As DNA, the CDR3 is TGTGCCAGACAGGGGAAAGGGACAGATACGCAGTATTTT. This chain connects TRBV30 to TRBJ2-3; TRBD1 matches at 8 bases. The CDR3 loop spans 13 amino acids. Germline CDR1 and CDR2: GTSNPN and SVGIG (reference sequence). V gave up 8 bases and J gave up 3 bases; unmatched junction bases: 7.

Ten or more counts support this clonotype. The rearrangement links TRBV4-1 to TRBJ2-3; D uncertain. Germline CDR1 reads MGHRA; CDR2 reads YSYEKL. This CDR3 comprises 15 residues. Trimming left V 0 bases short and J 1 base short, with 8 bases between. The CDR3 loop reads CASSQDDPRTDTQYF. The DNA for the CDR3 is TGCGCCAGCAGCCAAGACGATCCCCGCACAGATACGCAGTATTTT.

Relative to its sample, this clonotype is medium-sized. V usage is TRBV11-2 and J usage is TRBJ2-7; a weak D match, TRBD2 (6 bases). CDR3 length: 13 residues. In germline, CDR1 is SGHAT, CDR2 FQNNGV. V lost 5 bases, J lost 5 bases, and 13 bases lay in between. CDR3 amino acids: CASSRVWGDEQYF. The CDR3 coding sequence is TGTGCCAGCAGCCGAGTGTGGGGGGACGAGCAGTACTTC.

This clonotype has a count of ten or more. The rearrangement links TRBV6-1 to TRBJ2-2, with 10 bases fitting TRBD2. V was clipped by 6 bases and J by 3 bases; unmatched bases: 13. Germline assignment: CDR1 MNHNS and CDR2 SASEGT. CDR3 length: 18 residues. CDR3 sequence: CASRPGLAGVLDTGELFF. In DNA, the CDR3 is TGTGCCAGCAGGCCGGGGCTAGCGGGAGTTCTGGACACCGGGGAGCTGTTTTTT.

As for this clonotype: This clone may be a read error of a much larger clone one base away. The chain carries TRBV7-3 and TRBJ2-6; a weak D match, TRBD2 (5 bases). CDR3 length equals 15 residues. V was shortened by 4 bases and J by 2 bases, with 9 bases between the two germline ends. Germline V gene lookup returns CDR1 SGHTA and CDR2 FQGTGA. The CDR3 loop is CASSSQRTGANVLTF. DNA for the CDR3: TGTGCCAGCAGCTCCCAGCGGACTGGGGCCAACGTCCTGACTTTC.

Note on this clonotype: One base away lies a much larger clone, so this may be a sequencing read error. The V and J genes are TRBV2 and TRBJ2-3, with 9 bases lining up with TRBD2. Germline V gene data show CDR1 as SNHLY and CDR2 as FYNNEI. This CDR3 region has 14 residues. The DNA for the CDR3 is TGTACCACTCAAGCGGGAGGTCTCACAGATACGCAGTATTTT. Protein product: CTTQAGGLTDTQYF.

This clonotype appeared a few times. Germline is not matched at one junction end, which may reflect a read error. The genes are TRBV5-5 and TRBJ1-4; D perhaps matches TRBD1 (6 bases). Germline assignment: CDR1 SGHKS and CDR2 YYEKEE (reference sequence). The CDR3 covers 13 residues. The chain's CDR3 is CASSLEQGRKLLF. As DNA, the CDR3 is TGTGCCAGCAGCTTAGAACAGGGAAGAAAACTGCTTTTT.

This clonotype is labeled medium-sized. The CDR3 is CASTPTGSGNTEAFF. The CDR3 DNA is TGTGCCAGTACCCCGACAGGGAGCGGAAACACTGAAGCTTTCTTT. J is TRBJ1-1 and V is TRBV19; 7 bases match TRBD1. Germline-derived CDR1 and CDR2 are LNHDA and SQIVND (reference sequence). Trimming at V came to 7 bases and at J to 2 bases, leaving 10 bases not matched to a gene. This CDR3 comprises 15 residues. Together with reference TRBV19 and TRBJ1-1, the CDR3 gives the full variable domain: DGGITQSPKYLFRKEGQNVTLSCEQNLNHDAMYWYRQDPGQGLRLIYYSQIVNDFQKGDIAEGYSVSREKKESFPLTVTSAQKNPTAFYLCASTPTGSGNTEAFFGQGTRLTVV.

This clonotype was counted at least ten times. CDR3 sequence (DNA): TGCAGTGCCCAGACTAGCGGGCGAGAGACCCAGTACTTC. Translating it yields CSAQTSGRETQYF. J is TRBJ2-5 and V is TRBV20-1; 10 bases line up with TRBD2. V dropped 6 bases and J dropped 4; count of bases not matched to a gene: 5. This CDR3 contains 13 residues. From germline, CDR1 is DFQATT and CDR2 SNEGSKA (reference sequence).

By its share, this clonotype is medium-sized (0.01 to 0.1%). J is TRBJ2-1 and V is TRBV5-1, with a weak D call TRBD1 (6 bases). The CDR3 is 15 amino acids. With 0 bases removed from V and 8 bases from J, the gap between germline ends came to 15 bases. Germline loops: CDR1 SGHRS, CDR2 YFSETQ. This CDR3 reads CASSLGGRGKDEQFF. DNA of the CDR3: TGCGCCAGCAGCTTGGGAGGTAGGGGGAAGGATGAGCAGTTCTTC. Using reference TRBV5-1 and TRBJ2-1 for the parts outside the CDR3, the full variable domain is KAGVTQTPRYLIKTRGQQVTLSCSPISGHRSVSWYQQTPGQGLQFLFEYFSETQRNKGNFPGRFSGRQFSNSRSEMNVSTLELGDSALYLCASSLGGRGKDEQFFGPGTRLTVL.

In this sample, this clonotype is medium-sized. This chain uses TRBV5-5 with TRBJ1-6; D remains unclear. Trimming cost V 4 bases and J 5 bases, with 19 bases left between them. This CDR3 spans 17 amino acids. In germline, CDR1 is SGHKS, CDR2 YYEKEE (reference sequence). CDR3 loop: CASSLLRRVEDNSPLHF. CDR3 bases: TGTGCCAGCAGCCTCCTTCGGCGGGTTGAGGATAATTCACCCCTCCACTTT.

This clonotype was seen a few times. A read error may be the cause here, since a much bigger clone is one base away. The chain links TRBV9 to TRBJ2-2, with 10 nucleotides matching TRBD2. This CDR3 is 16 amino acids long. Losses at the gene ends were 0 bases for V and 4 bases for J; bases not matched to a gene: 3. Per the germline V gene, CDR1 is SGDLS and CDR2 is YYNGEE. Here the CDR3 DNA reads TGTGCCAGCAGCGTAGTAGCGGGAGGTAGCACCGGGGAGCTGTTTTTT. This sequence encodes CASSVVAGGSTGELFF.

This clonotype appeared many times. The chain links TRBV6-1 to TRBJ2-1, with 9 bases fitting TRBD1. Germline V gene sequence: CDR1 MNHNS, CDR2 SASEGT. The CDR3 spans 15 residues. V lost 4 bases to trimming and J lost 4 bases; unmatched junction nucleotides: 5. The CDR3 DNA reads TGTGCCAGCAGTGTCCGGGACAGGGAATACAATGAGCAGTTCTTC. Protein sequence: CASSVRDREYNEQFF.

Relative to its sample, this clonotype is medium-sized. The chain recombines TRBV28 with TRBJ1-2, with unresolved D. V lost 6 bases to trimming and J lost 5 bases, with 10 bases between them. Germline assignment: CDR1 MDHEN and CDR2 SYDVKM. CDR3 size: 12 residues. The CDR3 spells CASRADLYGYTF. The CDR3 DNA is TGTGCCAGCAGGGCAGACCTATATGGCTACACCTTC.

This clonotype is labeled medium-sized. This chain connects TRBV28 to TRBJ2-7; D unresolved. The CDR3 runs to 14 residues. Looked up from germline, CDR1 is MDHEN and CDR2 is SYDVKM. V lost 2 bases, J lost 2 bases, and 10 bases lay in between. The CDR3 DNA is TGTGCCAGCAGTTTACGTGCTCGACCCTACGAGCAGTACTTC. As protein: CASSLRARPYEQYF.